The 8 T cell receptor beta chains reported below all come from one sample, sequenced in a study of T cells in Graves' hyperthyroidism and ophthalmopathy. RNA transcripts served as the template for amplifying TCR beta CDR3 regions. The HTBI primer set drove a first-round RT-PCR of the TCR CDR3. MiXCR was run by TCRdb on the multiplex PCR reads, yielding one entry per CDR3 protein. This repertoire shows around 600,000 distinct CDR3 sequences, around 15% found once; its top ten account for under 15%. Source material: blood. The receptor source for this set is a woman aged 50 to 65 with Graves' ophthalmopathy.

This clonotype was recorded at least ten times. The chain uses TRBV9 and TRBJ2-7; 13 bases are shared with TRBD2. The V and J ends lost 4 bases and 0 bases, in that order; junction bases with no gene match: 4. This CDR3 is 16 amino acids long. Germline CDR1 SGDLS, CDR2 YYNGEE. The CDR3 spells CASSTGLAGTSYEQYF. The CDR3 nucleotides read TGTGCCAGCAGCACGGGACTAGCGGGAACCTCCTACGAGCAGTACTTC.

This clonotype was seen many times. This chain joins TRBV11-1 and TRBJ1-1; a weak D match, TRBD1 (5 bases). V lost 1 base to trimming and J lost 0 bases, with 12 bases between them. CDR1 and CDR2 (germline): SGHAT, FQDESV (reference sequence). This CDR3 is 16 amino acids long. This CDR3 reads CASSLVQGSMNTEAFF. The CDR3 nucleotides are TGTGCCAGCAGCTTAGTCCAGGGATCCATGAACACTGAAGCTTTCTTT.

This clonotype showed up many times. This chain joins TRBV5-1 and TRBJ2-7; TRBD1 matches at 10 bases. Germline loops: CDR1 SGHRS, CDR2 YFSETQ. CDR3 length: 15 residues. J was trimmed by 2 bases and V by 3 bases; bases with no gene match: 5. In DNA, the CDR3 is TGCGCCAGCAGCTCAGGACAGGGGGACGCCTACGAGCAGTACTTC. It yields the protein CASSSGQGDAYEQYF.

The sample holds many counts of this clonotype. The CDR3 region has the DNA TGCAGTGCCACGAGGGGACATAGCTACAATGAGCAGTTCTTC. Translating gives CSATRGHSYNEQFF. The V gene is TRBV20-1, the J gene TRBJ2-1; a weak D match, TRBD1 (6 bases). The CDR3 sequence is 14 residues long. Germline V CDR1 and CDR2: DFQATT, SNEGSKA (reference sequence). V was cut by 6 bases and J by 3 bases, with 15 bases left in between.

This clonotype was found a few times. The chain links TRBV28 to TRBJ2-1; no firm D call. The CDR3 has 11 residues. CDR1 and CDR2 from the germline V gene are MDHEN and SYDVKM. Between the trimmed V and J ends, which lost 2 bases and 12 bases, there was a span of 8 bases. The CDR3 reads CASSLREGQFF. The CDR3 nucleotides are TGTGCCAGCAGTTTACGCGAAGGGCAGTTCTTC.

This clonotype appeared many times. The rearrangement links TRBV20-1 to TRBJ2-5, with TRBD2 matching over 9 bases. CDR1 and CDR2 (germline): DFQATT, SNEGSKA (reference sequence). The length of the CDR3 is 15 residues. With V trimmed by 0 bases and J by 6 bases, 8 bases remained unmatched. CDR3 in DNA: TGCAGTGCTAGAGATGGGGGGACTAGCATTCAGACCCAGTACTTC. This gives the protein CSARDGGTSIQTQYF.

This clonotype has only a few counts. The chain links TRBV4-2 to TRBJ2-1; 7 bases are a match to TRBD2. With 5 bases clipped from V and 0 bases from J, the junction kept 7 bases outside the gene matches. CDR3 length: 16 amino acids. Germline CDR1 and CDR2: LGHNA and YNFKEQ. The CDR3 DNA follows: TGTGCCAGCAGCGAGCTAGCGGTGAGCTCCTACAATGAGCAGTTCTTC. This translates into CASSELAVSSYNEQFF.

About this clonotype: Possible read error: a much larger clone is one base away. This sequence joins TRBV29-1 and TRBJ1-1; the D is unclear. Trimming took 3 bases from V and 6 from J, leaving 17 bases between them. This CDR3 contains 14 residues. Per the germline V gene, CDR1 is SQVTM and CDR2 is ANQGSEA. The CDR3 nucleotides are TGCAGCGTTGAGATGATGTCAAGAAACGCTGAAGCTTTCTTT. Translated: CSVEMMSRNAEAFF.